Presented here are 28 T cell receptor beta chains from one specimen sequenced in a study of T-cell reconstitution after alpha-beta-depleted transplantation in children. Using unique molecular identifiers, the investigators prepared the TCRbeta library. TCRdb re-analysed the PCR reads in MiXCR, keeping a single row per CDR3 protein. There are approximately 100,000 distinct CDR3 sequences in the sample; 9% to 15% occur only once, and roughly 13% lies in the top ten. The sample consisted of PBMCs from the stem cell graft donor, taken from the stem cell graft. The receptors here all came from a human donor who donated a stem cell graft to a child with inherited bone marrow failure.

The chain recombines TRBV12-3 or TRBV12-4 with TRBJ2-3; the match to TRBD1 covers 8 bases. CDR3 size: 15 residues. J gave up 2 bases and V 6 bases, and 7 bases lay outside the gene matches. In DNA, the CDR3 is TGTGCCAGCAGACAGGGGGACCCTGACACAGATACGCAGTATTTT. This sequence encodes CASRQGDPDTDTQYF.

This clonotype appeared many times. The chain combines TRBV20-1 with TRBJ1-5; D is possibly TRBD1 (6 bases). V was clipped by 5 bases and J by 7 bases, with 12 bases between them. CDR1 DFQATT and CDR2 SNEGSKA come from the germline V gene (reference sequence). This CDR3 region has 12 residues. The CDR3 DNA follows: TGCAGTGCTTTGCAGGGGAGCCAGCCCCAGCATTTT. The encoded protein is CSALQGSQPQHF.

The chain recombines TRBV28 with TRBJ2-5, with TRBD2 as a possible D gene (5 bases). CDR1 and CDR2 from the germline V gene are MDHEN and SYDVKM. V dropped 2 bases and J dropped 0 bases, with 10 bases sitting between them. This CDR3 spans 15 amino acids. The CDR3 nucleotides read TGTGCCAGCAGTTTAAGGAGGAATTACCAAGAGACCCAGTACTTC. This gives the protein CASSLRRNYQETQYF.

This clonotype was recorded a few times. The rearrangement links TRBV7-9 to TRBJ2-7, with D possibly TRBD2 on 5 matching bases. The CDR3 runs 14 residues. Per the germline V gene, CDR1 is SEHNR and CDR2 is FQNEAQ (reference sequence). V was trimmed by 4 bases and J by 5 bases, leaving 15 bases between them. The CDR3, as DNA: TGTGCCAGCAGCTCTCTAGGTCGGAGGAACGAGCAGTACTTC. It translates to CASSSLGRRNEQYF.

There are a few counts of this clonotype. The CDR3 is CASSRAATDTQYF. The CDR3 DNA follows: TGTGCCAGCAGTCGCGCGGCCACAGATACGCAGTATTTT. The V call is TRBV2, the J call TRBJ2-3; no definite D call. Germline V CDR1 and CDR2: SNHLY, FYNNEI. This CDR3 region has 13 residues. Between the trimmed V and J ends, which lost 5 bases and 2 bases, there was a span of 8 bases. The full variable domain, with the rest looked up from reference TRBV2 and TRBJ2-3, is EPEVTQTPSHQVTQMGQEVILRCVPISNHLYFYWYRQILGQKVEFLVSFYNNEISEKSEIFDDQFSVERPDGSNFTLKIRSTKLEDSAMYFCASSRAATDTQYFGPGTRLTVL.

This clonotype was picked up a small number of times. The CDR3 protein is CASSLQGGTEAFF. Here the CDR3 DNA reads TGTGCCAGCAGCCTACAGGGAGGCACTGAAGCTTTCTTT. J is TRBJ1-1 and V is TRBV7-2; D is perhaps TRBD1 (6 bases). The CDR3 runs 13 residues. Looked up from germline, CDR1 is SGHTA and CDR2 is FQGNSA. Trimming took off 5 bases at V and 4 bases at J, with 11 bases between the two ends.

In its sample, this clonotype was seen a few times. V and J are TRBV28 and TRBJ2-1; either TRBD1 or TRBD2 may supply D (5 bases each). CDR3 length equals 14 residues. V was cut by 5 bases and J by 8 bases, with 16 bases left in between. Germline V gene data show CDR1 as MDHEN and CDR2 as SYDVKM. The CDR3: CASSRDDRRDEQFF. DNA for the CDR3: TGTGCCAGCAGTCGGGACGACCGGCGGGATGAGCAGTTCTTC.

This clonotype was counted ten times or more. The chain joins TRBV6-1 to TRBJ2-3; possible D gene TRBD2, 5 bases. The CDR3 covers 15 residues. Trimming removed 4 bases from V and 5 bases from J, with 16 bases in between. CDR1 is MNHNS, CDR2 SASEGT, per germline. The CDR3 DNA is TGTGCCAGCAGTGTCCACCGGGGTCGGGGAGATACGCAGTATTTT. Its translation: CASSVHRGRGDTQYF.

This clonotype was detected a few times. The genes are TRBV7-2 and TRBJ2-7; 8 positions agree with TRBD2. V shed 5 bases, J shed 0 bases, and the junction held 12 bases outside the gene matches. Germline V CDR1 and CDR2: SGHTA, FQGNSA. The CDR3 has 17 amino acids. This CDR3 reads CASSPSAGRASSYEQYF. The CDR3, as DNA: TGTGCCAGCAGCCCAAGCGCCGGGAGGGCGAGCTCCTACGAGCAGTACTTC. Complete variable domain (other parts from reference TRBV7-2 and TRBJ2-7): GAGVSQSPSNKVTEKGKDVELRCDPISGHTALYWYRQSLGQGLEFLIYFQGNSAPDKSGLPSDRFSAERTGGSVSTLTIQRTQQEDSAVYLCASSPSAGRASSYEQYFGPGTRLTVT.

The sample holds many counts of this clonotype. The gene calls are TRBV3-1 and TRBJ2-7, with unresolved D. The V and J ends lost 2 bases and 2 bases respectively, with 13 bases between them. CDR1 LGHDT and CDR2 YNNKEL come from the germline V gene (reference sequence). This CDR3 has 15 residues. CDR3: CASSQLADRAYEQYF. CDR3 nucleotide sequence: TGTGCCAGCAGCCAACTCGCAGACCGAGCCTACGAGCAGTACTTC.

This clonotype was seen repeatedly, ten times or more. The chain couples TRBV7-3 to TRBJ2-2, with D possibly TRBD1 on 5 matching bases. The length of the CDR3 is 17 residues. Per germline, CDR1 SGHTA and CDR2 FQGTGA. Trimming left V 5 bases short and J 0 bases short, with 16 bases between. The CDR3 protein is CASSPEVGQANTGELFF. In nucleotides, the CDR3 is TGTGCCAGCAGCCCCGAGGTGGGGCAGGCGAACACCGGGGAGCTGTTTTTT.

This clonotype was seen at least ten times. This chain connects TRBV15 to TRBJ1-2; D possibly corresponds to TRBD1 (6 bases). This CDR3 comprises 15 residues. From germline, CDR1 is LNHNV and CDR2 YYDKDF (reference sequence). Trimming removed 7 bases at V and 2 bases at J, with 17 bases between. Here the CDR3 DNA reads TGTGCCACCACCCCTACCCCCACAGGGAACTATGGCTACACCTTC. Protein: CATTPTPTGNYGYTF.

This clonotype was seen at least ten times. V is TRBV19 and J is TRBJ1-6, with 10 bases identical to TRBD1. Germline CDR1 and CDR2: LNHDA and SQIVND (reference sequence). V shed 6 bases and J 9 bases; nucleotides not matched to a gene: 8. The CDR3 runs to 15 residues. For the CDR3, the DNA is TGTGCCAGTAGCGAGACAGGGGGCGCGGGTTCACCCCTCCACTTT. Encoded protein: CASSETGGAGSPLHF.

This clonotype was seen ten or more times. The chain uses TRBV4-3 and TRBJ1-5; D may be TRBD1 (6 bases). V lost 0 bases to trimming and J lost 7 bases, with 16 bases between them. CDR1 and CDR2 (germline): LGHNA, YSLEER. This CDR3 comprises 16 residues. The DNA for the CDR3 is TGCGCCAGCAGCCAAGATAATAGCAGGGGCGGGCAGCCCCAGCATTTT. This gives the protein CASSQDNSRGGQPQHF.

Note on this clonotype: Being one base from a much bigger clone, this may be a read error. The V and J genes are TRBV28 and TRBJ2-7; D remains ambiguous. The germline CDR1 and CDR2 sequences are MDHEN and SYDVKM. Trimming took 5 bases from V and 3 from J, leaving 14 bases between them. The CDR3 covers 14 residues. The CDR3: CASSPHGTNYEQYF. The CDR3 region has the DNA TGTGCCAGCAGTCCCCACGGTACTAACTACGAGCAGTACTTC.

This clonotype has at least ten counts. J is TRBJ2-7 and V is TRBV28, with TRBD2 as a possible D gene (6 bases). From germline, CDR1 is MDHEN and CDR2 SYDVKM. The CDR3 consists of 17 residues. Deletions cut 2 bases from V and 0 bases from J, with 17 bases between. The DNA for the CDR3 is TGTGCCAGCAGTTTACCCATCCGGCAGACTAGCTCCTACGAGCAGTACTTC. Protein: CASSLPIRQTSSYEQYF.

This clonotype was counted ten times or more. The CDR3 nucleotides are TGTGCCAGCAGTTACTCTAGCACAGATACGCAGTATTTT. This gives the protein CASSYSSTDTQYF. The rearrangement joins TRBV6-2 or TRBV6-3 to TRBJ2-3; D not certain. Germline V gene sequence: CDR1 MNHEY, CDR2 SVGEGT. The germline V and J ends were trimmed by 0 bases and 0 bases, with 1 base remaining between them. CDR3 length: 13 residues.

This clonotype was recorded many times. V and J are TRBV6-5 and TRBJ1-5; no reliable D call. Germline V lookup: CDR1 MNHEY, CDR2 SVGAGI. Trimming cost V 3 bases and J 1 base, with 4 bases left between them. The CDR3 is 13 residues long. In nucleotides, the CDR3 is TGTGCCAGCAGTTATCTCAGCAATCAGCCCCAGCATTTT. It encodes CASSYLSNQPQHF.

V and J are TRBV18 and TRBJ2-7; D perhaps matches TRBD2 (6 bases). The CDR3 spans 13 residues. Germline V gene data show CDR1 as KGHSH and CDR2 as LQKENI. V lost 8 bases to trimming and J lost 5 bases, with 16 bases between them. CDR3 DNA sequence: TGTGCCAGCCAGCCGAGGAGGGTCGACGAGCAGTACTTC. Translation: CASQPRRVDEQYF. Using reference TRBV18 and TRBJ2-7 for the parts outside the CDR3, the full variable domain is NAGVMQNPRHLVRRRGQEARLRCSPMKGHSHVYWYRQLPEEGLKFMVYLQKENIIDESGMPKERFSAEFPKEGPSILRIQQVVRGDSAAYFCASQPRRVDEQYFGPGTRLTVT.

This clonotype was seen at least ten times. The chain combines TRBV7-2 with TRBJ2-7, with 8 bases fitting TRBD2. Germline values: CDR1 SGHTA, CDR2 FQGNSA. V was pared by 5 bases and J by 2 bases, with 8 bases of the junction left unmatched. The CDR3 is 15 residues long. The CDR3 region is CASSRATAGAYEQYF. For the CDR3, the DNA is TGTGCCAGCAGCCGCGCGACAGCGGGGGCCTACGAGCAGTACTTC.

The genes are TRBV27 and TRBJ1-1, with no clear D. Trimming removed 8 bases at V and 2 bases at J, with 15 bases between. CDR1 is MNHEY and CDR2 is SMNVEV in the germline V gene (reference sequence). CDR3 length: 14 amino acids. The CDR3, as DNA: TGTGCCAGCCATCCGAGGGAATTTAACACTGAAGCTTTCTTT. It yields the protein CASHPREFNTEAFF.

Many counts were recorded for this clonotype. This chain joins TRBV29-1 and TRBJ2-2; TRBD1 agrees at 7 bases. V dropped 3 bases and J dropped 7; count of bases not matched to a gene: 14. CDR1 and CDR2 from the germline V gene are SQVTM and ANQGSEA. CDR3 length: 16 amino acids. The CDR3: CSVEGDRQGNVGELFF. The DNA of the CDR3 is TGCAGCGTTGAGGGAGACAGACAGGGCAATGTCGGGGAGCTGTTTTTT.

This clonotype was found many times. The rearrangement links TRBV5-4 to TRBJ1-1; unclear D gene. Germline V CDR1 and CDR2: SGHNT, YYREEE (reference sequence). The CDR3 is made up of 16 amino acids. V lost 3 bases and J 6 bases, leaving 21 bases between the germline ends. The CDR3 nucleotides read TGTGCCAGCAGCTCCACGTCGGGCCCGGGCATGTCTGAAGCTTTCTTT. Protein product: CASSSTSGPGMSEAFF. Combining the CDR3 with reference TRBV5-4 and TRBJ1-1 gives the whole variable domain ETGVTQSPTHLIKTRGQQVTLRCSSQSGHNTVSWYQQALGQGPQFIFQYYREEENGRGNFPPRFSGLQFPNYSSELNVNALELDDSALYLCASSSTSGPGMSEAFFGQGTRLTVV.

This clonotype has at least ten counts. The chain carries TRBV20-1 and TRBJ1-2; D remains ambiguous. Germline V lookup: CDR1 DFQATT, CDR2 SNEGSKA (reference sequence). This CDR3 is 14 amino acids long. V lost 1 base and J lost 5, with 14 bases in between. CDR3 nucleotides: TGCAGTGCTAGAGCGCTCCGGGTTGGGTATGGCTACACCTTC. This translates into CSARALRVGYGYTF.

This chain connects TRBV7-2 to TRBJ2-1, with a weak D call TRBD2 (5 bases). CDR1 is SGHTA and CDR2 is FQGNSA in the germline V gene. The CDR3 is made up of 15 amino acids. The V gene lost 5 bases and the J gene lost 1 base, with 12 bases spanning the gap. CDR3 sequence: CASSLQRSSYNEQFF. CDR3 DNA: TGTGCCAGCAGCCTACAGCGGAGTTCCTACAATGAGCAGTTCTTC.

This clonotype appeared many times. V is TRBV5-1 and J is TRBJ2-7; the match to TRBD1 covers 10 bases. The CDR3 has 14 residues. Losses at the gene ends were 0 bases for V and 5 bases for J; bases not matched to a gene: 2. Germline-derived CDR1 and CDR2 are SGHRS and YFSETQ. The chain's CDR3 is CASSLEGTGDEQYF. The CDR3 nucleotides read TGCGCCAGCAGCTTGGAAGGGACAGGGGACGAGCAGTACTTC.

About this clonotype itself: This sequence may be a read error, since a much larger clone differs from it by one base. This is likely a read error, given that the CDR3 carries no conserved phenylalanine or tryptophan at its end. The chain uses TRBV27 and TRBJ2-5; D call uncertain. V lost 5 bases and J 2 bases, leaving 15 bases between the germline ends. The CDR3 is 15 amino acids. Germline V gene lookup returns CDR1 MNHEY and CDR2 SMNVEV (reference sequence). The CDR3 loop reads CASSPGPGTQETQYS. The CDR3 coding sequence is TGTGCCAGCAGTCCAGGTCCAGGCACTCAAGAGACCCAGTACTCC.

This clonotype was found many times. The V and J genes are TRBV5-1 and TRBJ1-1; tentative D call: TRBD1 (5 bases). The CDR3 sequence is 15 residues long. Germline V gene lookup returns CDR1 SGHRS and CDR2 YFSETQ. V was cut by 4 bases and J by 6 bases, with 19 bases left in between. The CDR3 is CASSPEPGGNSEAFF. For the CDR3, the DNA is TGCGCCAGCAGCCCGGAGCCGGGGGGAAACTCTGAAGCTTTCTTT. The full variable domain, in which reference TRBV5-1 and TRBJ1-1 provide the parts outside the CDR3, is KAGVTQTPRYLIKTRGQQVTLSCSPISGHRSVSWYQQTPGQGLQFLFEYFSETQRNKGNFPGRFSGRQFSNSRSEMNVSTLELGDSALYLCASSPEPGGNSEAFFGQGTRLTVV.